The sequence of this TCR beta chain was determined in a study of post-analysis software for immune sequencing data. Across the whole study: Secondary progressive, relapsing-remitting and progressive-relapsing multiple sclerosis were among the included disease courses. General study points: The five TRBV segments detected at higher frequency in patients than in controls included TRBV5-6, TRBV5-1 and TRBV20-1. By F measure, samples from a shared preparation batch strongly co-clustered.

Unique molecular identifiers tagged the TCR beta cDNA libraries. TCRdb reanalysed the PCR reads using MiXCR and keeps one entry per CDR3 protein. The profile shows 350,000 to 500,000 distinct CDR3 sequences, approximately 38% of them singletons. This clonotype was recorded a few times. Its antigen remains unknown. The CDR3 is 14 residues long. The J segment lost 6 bases and the V segment lost 3 bases, leaving 9 bases of the junction unmatched. Germline V gives CDR1 SGHRS, CDR2 YFSETQ. The receptor's source is a girl aged 2 to 10 with multiple sclerosis. The chain carries TRBV5-1 and TRBJ2-7; 7 bases agree with TRBD1. Sequenced material: blood. CDR3 protein: CASSSLLTGAEQYF. The CDR3 DNA is TGCGCCAGCAGCTCTCTTCTCACAGGGGCCGAGCAGTACTTC.